Following are 5 T cell receptor beta chains from one sample sequenced in a study of CD8 T cells in Susac syndrome (dated by TCRdb to 2018 to 2020). The receptor library was made with the immunoSEQ multiplex PCR assay. RNA was extracted using the RNeasy kit, and about 0.5 to 1 ug of the RNA was reverse transcribed with random hexamers. Through fastp at Q25 and MiXCR, TCRdb rebuilt clones from the public reads, retaining in-frame beta chains. Rows are combined by CDR3 protein, so each entry shows the most common genes and DNA. Present in this sample are over 95,000 distinct CDR3 sequences, about 90% of which were seen just once. Approximately 0.11% of the sample is held by the ten biggest clonotypes. The sample consisted of CD8+ T cells from PBMCs. The source is a human donor in good health.

This clonotype has only a few counts. The junction departs from the called germline gene at one end, perhaps through a read error. The V and J genes are TRBV7-9 and TRBJ1-1, with 7 bases that match TRBD1. The germline CDR1 and CDR2 sequences are SEHNR and FQNEAQ (reference sequence). CDR3 size: 17 residues. The CDR3 reads CASSLGVGQRLNTEVFF. The CDR3 region has the DNA TGTGCCAGCAGCTTAGGGGTGGGACAGCGACTTAACACTGAAGTTTTCTTT. The full variable domain, rest sourced from reference TRBV7-9 and TRBJ1-1, is DTGVSQNPRHKITKRGQNVTFRCDPISEHNRLYWYRQTLGQGPEFLTYFQNEAQLEKSRLLSDRFSAERPKGSFSTLEIQRTEQGDSAMYLCASSLGVGQRLNTEVFFGQGTRLTVV.

The CDR3 region is CASSISRVPFSYEQYF. The CDR3 nucleotides are TGTGCCAGCTCCATATCTCGGGTTCCCTTTTCCTACGAGCAGTACTTC. The chain uses TRBV18 and TRBJ2-7; D unclear. The germline V and J ends were trimmed by 6 bases and 1 base, with 19 bases remaining between them. This CDR3 contains 16 residues. Germline CDR1 and CDR2: KGHSH and LQKENI. The full variable domain, rest sourced from reference TRBV18 and TRBJ2-7, is NAGVMQNPRHLVRRRGQEARLRCSPMKGHSHVYWYRQLPEEGLKFMVYLQKENIIDESGMPKERFSAEFPKEGPSILRIQQVVRGDSAAYFCASSISRVPFSYEQYFGPGTRLTVT.

This chain connects TRBV20-1 to TRBJ2-7; TRBD1 aligns across 7 bases. J lost 6 bases, V lost 0 bases, and 5 bases had no gene match. CDR3 length equals 13 residues. The germline V gene encodes CDR1 DFQATT and CDR2 SNEGSKA (reference sequence). The CDR3 DNA reads TGCAGTGCTAGAGATCAGGGGGTTCTCGAGCAGTACTTC. Translated, it gives CSARDQGVLEQYF.

The chain recombines TRBV6-2 or TRBV6-3 with TRBJ2-3; D is possibly TRBD1 (6 bases). CDR3 length equals 13 residues. The V gene's germline CDR1 is MNHEY and CDR2 SVGEGT. V was cut by 11 bases and J by 10 bases, with 22 bases left in between. The CDR3 loop reads CASSPGAGLSQYF. Here the CDR3 DNA reads TGTGCCTCTTCCCCAGGGGCCGGCTTGTCGCAGTATTTT.

The chain recombines TRBV6-5 with TRBJ2-7; D uncertain. V was trimmed by 5 bases and J by 2 bases, leaving 13 bases between them. The CDR3 contains 14 residues. CDR1 and CDR2 from the germline V gene are MNHEY and SVGAGI. In DNA form, the CDR3 reads TGTGCCAGCAGTCCCCCGACCGCGACCTACGAGCAGTACTTC. Protein sequence: CASSPPTATYEQYF.